What follows describes a single TCR beta chain. The antigen remains unidentified. TCRdb's table, derived via immunoSEQ multiplex PCR, lists solely in-frame clones and lacks some. The sample shows over 100,000 clones, around 94% of them seen only once. This entry comes from a study of graft-versus-host responses after intestinal transplantation. The wider study: The whole recipient group had anti-thymocyte globulin induction followed by tacrolimus and steroids for 2 to 3 years. General study points: Graft-donor T cell macrochimerism in patients accompanied high graft-versus-host to host-versus-graft clonal ratios in allografts. GvH clonotypes were identified within recipient marrow, with a subset emerging first in ileum or blood.

The V gene lost 5 bases and the J gene lost 12 bases, with 17 bases spanning the gap. Germline V lookup: CDR1 SGHVS, CDR2 FNYEAQ. The CDR3 has 13 residues. The rearrangement links TRBV7-6 to TRBJ2-1; tentatively, D is TRBD1 or TRBD2 (5 bases each). The TCR sequence derives from a human donor who was the organ donor for an intestinal transplant. Sequenced material: unstimulated CD8+ T cells sorted from spleen or lymph node cells, taken before transplant. CDR3 DNA sequence: TGTGCCAGCAGCACACGGGCCCCCGGGACGCAGTTCTTC. It codes for CASSTRAPGTQFF.